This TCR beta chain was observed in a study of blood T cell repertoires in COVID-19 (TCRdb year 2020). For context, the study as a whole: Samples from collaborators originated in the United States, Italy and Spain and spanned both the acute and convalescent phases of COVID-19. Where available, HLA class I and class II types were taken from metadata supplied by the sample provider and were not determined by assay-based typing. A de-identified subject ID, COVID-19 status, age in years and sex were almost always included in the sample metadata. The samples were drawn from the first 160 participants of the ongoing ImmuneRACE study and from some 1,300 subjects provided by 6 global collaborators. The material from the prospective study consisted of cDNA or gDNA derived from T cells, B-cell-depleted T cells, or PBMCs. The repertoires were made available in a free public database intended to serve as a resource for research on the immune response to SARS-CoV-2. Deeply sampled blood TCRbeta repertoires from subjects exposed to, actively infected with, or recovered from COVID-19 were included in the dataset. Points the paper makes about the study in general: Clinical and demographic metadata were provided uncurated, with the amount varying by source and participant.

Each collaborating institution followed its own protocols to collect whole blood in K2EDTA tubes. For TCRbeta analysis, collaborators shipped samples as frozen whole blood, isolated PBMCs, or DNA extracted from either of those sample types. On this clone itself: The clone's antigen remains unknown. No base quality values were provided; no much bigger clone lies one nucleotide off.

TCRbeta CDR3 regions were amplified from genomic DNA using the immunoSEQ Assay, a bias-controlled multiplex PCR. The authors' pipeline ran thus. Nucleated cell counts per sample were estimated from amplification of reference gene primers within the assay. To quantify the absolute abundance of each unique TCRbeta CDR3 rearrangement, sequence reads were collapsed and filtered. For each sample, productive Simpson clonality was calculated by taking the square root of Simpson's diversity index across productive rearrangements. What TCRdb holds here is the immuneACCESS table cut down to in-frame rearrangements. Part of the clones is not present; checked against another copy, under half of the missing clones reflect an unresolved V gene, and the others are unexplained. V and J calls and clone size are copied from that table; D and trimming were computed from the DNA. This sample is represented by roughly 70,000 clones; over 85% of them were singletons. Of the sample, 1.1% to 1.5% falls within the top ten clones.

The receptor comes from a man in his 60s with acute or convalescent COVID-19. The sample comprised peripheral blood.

The CDR3 has the sequence CASSRDGYGYTF. In nucleotides, the sequence is TGTGCCAGCAGCCGAGACGGCTATGGCTACACCTTC. The chain was built from TRBV3-1 (or the pseudogene TRBV3-2) and TRBJ1-2; too little of a D gene remains to name it. V and J lose 4 bases and 4 bases, and a span of 7 bases separates them. Inclusive of the bounding cysteine and phenylalanine, the CDR3 is 12 residues long. Of the read, only the CDR3 DNA is kept; its 36 bases are in frame from base 1. For CDR1 and CDR2, the germline V gene (reference sequence) lists LGHDT and YNNKEL.